This T cell receptor (beta chain) came from a study of glioma-infiltrating T cells. Concerning this clonotype itself: What it recognizes is unknown.

TCR alpha and beta CDR3 regions were amplified from RNA using iRepertoire nested multiplex PCR. Tissue mRNA or PBMC total RNA, roughly 90-450 ng, went into one-step reverse transcription and amplification. MiXCR, applied by TCRdb to the multiplex PCR reads, yields one record per CDR3 protein. The table has some 130,000 distinct CDR3 sequences, around 25% seen once. Germline assignment: CDR1 SGHRS and CDR2 YFSETQ. V lost 5 bases, J lost 5 bases, and 16 bases lay in between. The length of the CDR3 is 14 residues. Overall study results and limits: Gliomas, especially low-grade, showed above-expected tissue-blood divergence; non-neoplastic patients showed below. Tissue and blood shared very few CDR3 sequences.

This chain uses TRBV5-1 with TRBJ2-5; TRBD1 is a possible D gene (5 bases). The sample consisted of glioma tissue, nonneoplastic brain tissue, or PBMCs (not recorded which). The TCR was taken from a human donor with low-grade glioma or glioblastoma, undergoing nonglioma brain surgery, or in good health (not recorded which). CDR3 sequence: CASRDTGFGETQYF. In DNA form, the CDR3 reads TGCGCCAGCAGGGACACAGGTTTCGGGGAGACCCAGTACTTC.